A selection of T cell receptor beta chains follows, all from one sample in a study of CD8+ T cells in alopecia areata. Generated by immunoSEQ multiplex PCR, the TCRdb table keeps only in-frame clones and is missing some. Of roughly 250,000 clones listed, about two thirds were seen once; the top ten hold around 1.2%. The sample in question was CD4+ T cells sorted from blood, obtained at week 0. The receptors come from a human donor with alopecia areata. The conserved cysteine and the conserved F or W are not part of the CDR3 here. Only some rows state a clone size, as once, few, many or a class for expanded clones.

CDR3 length: 11; V gene: TRBV30; clone size: -; J gene: TRBJ2-7; CDR3 protein: AWSAILFHEQY
CDR3 length: 13; V gene: TRBV5-4; clone size: -; J gene: TRBJ2-5; CDR3 protein: ASSLDPGFEETQY
CDR3 length: 12; V gene: TRBV29-1; clone size: -; J gene: TRBJ1-1; CDR3 protein: SVGDRARNTEAF
CDR3 length: 11; V gene: TRBV30; clone size: few; J gene: TRBJ1-1; CDR3 protein: AWSFSRKTEAF
CDR3 length: 15; V gene: TRBV9; clone size: -; J gene: TRBJ2-3; CDR3 protein: ASSVKAGGASTDTQY
CDR3 length: 11; V gene: TRBV29-1; clone size: -; J gene: TRBJ1-5; CDR3 protein: SVELGGNQPQH
CDR3 length: 12; V gene: TRBV30; clone size: -; J gene: TRBJ1-5; CDR3 protein: AWSVLNSNQPQH
CDR3 length: 12; V gene: TRBV29-1; clone size: -; J gene: TRBJ2-3; CDR3 protein: SVEPTGFADTQY
CDR3 length: 13; V gene: TRBV4-2; clone size: -; J gene: TRBJ1-2; CDR3 protein: ASSLGTAGFYGYT
CDR3 length: 11; V gene: TRBV5-1; clone size: few; J gene: TRBJ2-2; CDR3 protein: ASSLSSAGELF
CDR3 length: 12; V gene: TRBV7-9; clone size: few; J gene: TRBJ2-7; CDR3 protein: ASSQAGVRDEQY
CDR3 length: 12; V gene: TRBV29-1; clone size: -; J gene: TRBJ2-7; CDR3 protein: SARDQSKPYEQY
CDR3 length: 10; V gene: TRBV25-1; clone size: once; J gene: TRBJ1-2; CDR3 protein: ASRGQVYGYT
CDR3 length: 12; V gene: TRBV29-1; clone size: -; J gene: TRBJ2-7; CDR3 protein: SAEGLAGDYEQY
CDR3 length: 13; V gene: TRBV29-1; clone size: -; J gene: TRBJ2-1; CDR3 protein: SVGLLAGVYNEQF
CDR3 length: 10; V gene: TRBV10-3; clone size: once; J gene: TRBJ2-7; CDR3 protein: AIGDRPYEQY
CDR3 length: 13; V gene: TRBV6-1; clone size: once; J gene: TRBJ2-1; CDR3 protein: ASSESHSSYNEQF
CDR3 length: 12; V gene: TRBV9; clone size: -; J gene: TRBJ2-5; CDR3 protein: ASSPRLARETQY
CDR3 length: 13; V gene: TRBV4-2; clone size: few; J gene: TRBJ1-5; CDR3 protein: ASSQGSPGPQPQH
CDR3 length: 13; V gene: TRBV10-3; clone size: -; J gene: TRBJ1-3; CDR3 protein: AIGDVVISGNTIY
CDR3 length: 11; V gene: TRBV30; clone size: -; J gene: TRBJ2-7; CDR3 protein: AWSVQGAGEQY
CDR3 length: 12; V gene: TRBV2; clone size: few; J gene: TRBJ2-7; CDR3 protein: ASSVPGLAYEQY
CDR3 length: 11; V gene: TRBV27; clone size: -; J gene: TRBJ2-3; CDR3 protein: ASSLSAPDTQY
CDR3 length: 12; V gene: TRBV5-6; clone size: few; J gene: TRBJ2-5; CDR3 protein: ASSLTGDEETQY
CDR3 length: 14; V gene: TRBV5-4; clone size: -; J gene: TRBJ2-5; CDR3 protein: ASSLGLAGGQETQY
CDR3 length: 13; V gene: TRBV7-3; clone size: -; J gene: TRBJ1-6; CDR3 protein: ASSLDRDRNSPLH
CDR3 length: 11; V gene: TRBV11-2; clone size: -; J gene: TRBJ2-7; CDR3 protein: ASSPHMGYEQY
CDR3 length: 13; V gene: TRBV30; clone size: -; J gene: TRBJ1-4; CDR3 protein: AWSPGQGINEKLF
CDR3 length: 15; V gene: TRBV4-2; clone size: once; J gene: TRBJ2-6; CDR3 protein: ASSQDKTVTGANVLT
CDR3 length: 13; V gene: TRBV7-2; clone size: -; J gene: TRBJ2-7; CDR3 protein: ASSFLWGQSREQY
CDR3 length: 13; V gene: TRBV6-1; clone size: -; J gene: TRBJ1-5; CDR3 protein: ASSDGTGGNQPQH
CDR3 length: 10; V gene: TRBV29-1; clone size: -; J gene: TRBJ1-1; CDR3 protein: SVAPVRSEAF
CDR3 length: 13; V gene: TRBV30; clone size: once; J gene: TRBJ1-2; CDR3 protein: AWSVTGIANYGYT
CDR3 length: 10; V gene: TRBV29-1; clone size: -; J gene: TRBJ1-2; CDR3 protein: SAGPSLNGYT
CDR3 length: 11; V gene: TRBV30; clone size: few; J gene: TRBJ1-1; CDR3 protein: ASRRLGGTEAF
CDR3 length: 12; V gene: TRBV29-1; clone size: -; J gene: TRBJ1-1; CDR3 protein: SARLSGGNTEAF
CDR3 length: 12; V gene: TRBV30; clone size: few; J gene: TRBJ1-2; CDR3 protein: AWSITGGAHGYT
CDR3 length: 12; V gene: TRBV29-1; clone size: -; J gene: TRBJ1-5; CDR3 protein: SVGPGGADQPQH
CDR3 length: 12; V gene: TRBV7-6; clone size: -; J gene: TRBJ2-7; CDR3 protein: ASSLRTGGYEQY
CDR3 length: 11; V gene: TRBV7-9; clone size: -; J gene: TRBJ1-2; CDR3 protein: ASRETGTRGYT
CDR3 length: 12; V gene: TRBV5-4; clone size: -; J gene: TRBJ2-7; CDR3 protein: ASSLAGERYEQY
CDR3 length: 13; V gene: TRBV5-1; clone size: -; J gene: TRBJ2-7; CDR3 protein: ASSFSGAGSYEQY
CDR3 length: 13; V gene: TRBV30; clone size: -; J gene: TRBJ1-5; CDR3 protein: AWSRRREGSQPQH
CDR3 length: 9; V gene: TRBV29-1; clone size: -; J gene: TRBJ2-6; CDR3 protein: SVGETNVLT
CDR3 length: 11; V gene: TRBV2; clone size: -; J gene: TRBJ1-2; CDR3 protein: ASSPGAGYGYT
CDR3 length: 12; V gene: TRBV5-1; clone size: -; J gene: TRBJ2-7; CDR3 protein: ASSLAGRSYEQY
CDR3 length: 11; V gene: TRBV30; clone size: -; J gene: TRBJ2-2; CDR3 protein: AWGQSNTGELF
CDR3 length: 13; V gene: TRBV6-5; clone size: once; J gene: TRBJ2-1; CDR3 protein: ASSYESRSYNEQF
CDR3 length: 16; V gene: TRBV7-6; clone size: -; J gene: TRBJ2-4; CDR3 protein: ASSLDGTGGIAKNIQY
CDR3 length: 10; V gene: TRBV7-8; clone size: -; J gene: TRBJ1-6; CDR3 protein: ASSLIDSPLH
CDR3 length: 11; V gene: TRBV2; clone size: -; J gene: TRBJ2-1; CDR3 protein: ASGQYSYNEQF
CDR3 length: 12; V gene: TRBV29-1; clone size: -; J gene: TRBJ2-7; CDR3 protein: SASDTTGGDEQY